A selection of T cell receptor beta chains follows, all from one sample in a study of blood T cell repertoires in COVID-19. Using immunoSEQ multiplex PCR, the repertoire was profiled, and TCRdb retains in-frame clones only, with some absent. The sample consists of around 150,000 clones, 85% of them appearing once. The sequenced material came from peripheral blood. The receptors were sampled from a woman aged 55-75 years with COVID-19, enrolled during active disease. CDR3s include the opening cysteine and the closing phenylalanine or tryptophan. The order of the fields is V gene, CDR3 protein.

>TRBV7-8
CASTLRGARISSTEAFF
>TRBV5-5
CASSLDPQKPYGYTF
>TRBV19
CASSIRGGTGELFF
>TRBV19
CASIGRDSPYGYTF
>TRBV7-9
CASSQRRGRNTIYF
>TRBV18
CASSPTALTEAFF
>TRBV7-9
CASRATVSGNTIYF
>TRBV19
CASSIGRNTEAFF
>TRBV6-1
CASSESASSSGNTIYF
>TRBV5-1
CASSMGLAGSETQYF
>TRBV6-6
CASSYEGANYGYTF
>TRBV5-1
CASFRDRGDTQYF
>TRBV18
CASSPPINRPEQYF
>TRBV6-1
CASSWTGQGTEAFF
>TRBV18
CASNRAPNVNTEAFF
>TRBV6-5
CASRGQGTHYEQYF
>TRBV4-2
CASSQDLGAASNTEAFF
>TRBV9
CASSVDNGGTTDTQYF
>TRBV7-8
CASSLFQGEQFF
>TRBV24-1
CATSDSFYTEAFF
>TRBV3-1/TRBV3-2
CASSLSGLAGPYNEQFF
>TRBV6-5
CASSRQGADTEAFF
>TRBV6-5
CASSYTGTDTQYF
>TRBV10-3
CAIRGTGVGNTIYF
>TRBV7-9
CASSLDSGAYNEQFF
>TRBV7-3
CASSISGGSYNEQFF
>TRBV6-5
CASSFQGYSGNTIYF
>TRBV7-3
CASSSGLITEAFF
>TRBV19
CAIAQRTGGGPDTQYF
>TRBV7-6
CASSLGARQETQYF
>TRBV7-9
CASSLGTIEIDTQYF
>TRBV18
CASSPSDRGTEAFF
>TRBV30
CAWSAKEYRVSYNSPLHF
>TRBV7-2
CASSSTQGTAYEQYF
>TRBV10-2
CASSWTGGTDTQYF
>TRBV4-1
CASSQGGVTEAFF
>TRBV11-3
CASSSQGAAGELFF
>TRBV19
CASRSLGAGITEAFF
>TRBV27
CASSPHRETNEKLFF
>TRBV19
CASRASWGGNTEAFF
>TRBV3-1/TRBV3-2
CASSQRAVQGTGELFF
>TRBV15
CATSPRPNQPQHF
>TRBV19
CASGPGQGAGGYTF
>TRBV5-5
CASSPILFSGGQETQYF